This T cell receptor (beta chain) was documented in a study of blood T cells in healthy people across ages (dated by TCRdb to between 2014 and 2017). In terms of the full investigation: Template switching captured roughly one uniquely barcoded TCR beta cDNA molecule per two T cells in model experiments. The donors were split into four age groups: young (average 16 years), middle-aged (39), aged (roughly 60) and long-lived (under 85). The study measured age-related changes in TCR beta repertoire diversity using deep sequencing normalized with unique cDNA molecular identifiers. Using the same blood draw, the study looked at two additional independent replicas of 1 million unique cDNA reads for two donors, one aged 18 to 30 and the other aged 80 or older. On the study overall, not on this receptor specifically: Estimates of total diversity based on one million sequenced T cells were considered lower bounds and underestimates. Because profiling used bulk unsorted PBMCs, naive and antigen-experienced compartments could not be compared conclusively. Donor CMV infection status was unknown, potentially confounding age-related changes in expanded clonotypes. Compared with the aged group, the long-lived group had more naive CD4+ T cells, fewer expanded clones and increased TCR diversity, suggesting age selection. Observed TCR beta diversity correlated strongly with the percentage of naive T cells measured by flow cytometry. As age increased, observed TCR beta diversity per million T cells dropped in a roughly linear way, and a significant reduction was already evident by age about 36.

The table lists this clonotype with many counts. Its recognized antigen is unknown. No base quality values were provided; no much bigger clone lies one nucleotide off. V and J are trimmed by 1 base and 6 bases, and the gene matches miss 0 bases of the junction. CDR1 and CDR2 are drawn from the germline V gene (reference sequence): LGHDT, YNNKEL. From its cysteine to its phenylalanine, the CDR3 spans 13 amino acids. The CDR3 DNA has 39 bases and is translated from base 1. Donors were 35 to 40 systemically healthy Caucasian individuals from Russia aged roughly 6 to 100 years. Each donor gave about 9.2 milliliters of peripheral blood, drawn into EDTA-treated Vacutainer tubes. Ficoll-Paque density-gradient centrifugation was used to isolate PBMCs, with at least 6.5 million per sample. Total RNA, at least 6 micrograms per sample, was extracted from PBMCs with Trizol reagent. Naive CD45RAhigh/CD27high T cell percentages were measured by flow cytometry on a PBMC aliquot from every donor.

Library method: 5' RACE. Data came from an Illumina HiSeq 2500. A second PCR of about 7 to 12 cycles was run with a J-beta primer mix and a sample-barcoded 5' primer. A template-switch 5' adaptor carrying 12 random nucleotides introduced a unique molecular identifier onto each TCR beta cDNA molecule. Each sample yielded at least 3 million CDR3-containing paired-end reads. The Mint cDNA synthesis kit, primed by a TRBC-specific oligonucleotide, was used to synthesize first-strand cDNA from all RNA. Following uracil-DNA glycosylase treatment, a first 18-cycle PCR with universal primers M1SS and BC2_uni_R was performed on all cDNA. Regarding the original processing steps: For normalization, 1 million high-quality reads, each with a distinct molecular identifier, were randomly selected from each sample. Instead of being binned into consensus sequences, reads that shared molecular identifiers were thrown out. MiTCR, run with a Q25 quality threshold and the strictest error-elimination algorithm, handled CDR3 identification, clonotype clustering and error correction. Lower-bound total TCR beta diversity was estimated with a nonparametric unseen species model using Euler transformation. Clones were called with MiXCR by TCRdb after fastp trimmed the public reads at Q25, and only in-frame beta chains were retained. Duplicate CDR3 protein sequences are folded into a single record with the most common DNA and genes. The V and J calls were determined by TCRdb, not by the authors. Present in this sample are approximately 800,000 distinct CDR3 sequences, around 25% of which were seen just once. The biggest ten clones account for under 4.5% of the sample.

Another study also made use of these data, one on T cells of mothers and their children. The second study, in turn, reports: The donors were nine systemically healthy Caucasian individuals, made up of three mothers and their six children. cDNA synthesis used all of the extracted RNA, with around 1.6 ug of RNA in each 15 ul reaction. Sample barcodes and 2-4 random nucleotides were added via the M1S primer in the second PCR. Over 9 million TCR beta CDR3 reads came from each mother, compared with some 3 million reads from each child. Thymic selection shapes the output of TCR recombination in a similar way in related and unrelated pairs, and inherited differences have a minor effect. Normalized repertoire overlap in related mother-child pairs was always slightly higher than in unrelated mother-child pairs, but the difference was never significant. With a sensitivity of about 100 clones per million clonotypes, no persistent microchimeric T cell clones were detected. The study used deep NGS to compare TCR beta repertoires of mothers and children, seeking features distinguishing related mother-child pairs from unrelated individuals. Mothers averaged around 43 +/- 4 years of age and children averaged approximately 11 +/- 4 years. Libraries were sequenced on Illumina HiSeq 2000 with 100+100 nt paired-end reads after adapter ligation with NEBNext reagents. To prevent cross-contamination, the mother and child libraries were prepared a month apart and were sequenced in separate runs. Each donor had between roughly 450,000 and 2,300,000 distinct TCR beta clonotypes identified. Naive TCR beta clonotypes were estimated from low-frequency clonotypes matched to each donor's FACS-determined naive share, without sorting.

The sequence came from a boy younger than 18 in good health. The chain is made from TRBV3-1 and TRBJ2-7, with 10 junctional bases fitting TRBD1. The specimen sequenced was blood. The nucleotide sequence is TGTGCCAGCAGCCAAGGGACAGGGGGCGAGCAGTACTTC. This is translated as CASSQGTGGEQYF.